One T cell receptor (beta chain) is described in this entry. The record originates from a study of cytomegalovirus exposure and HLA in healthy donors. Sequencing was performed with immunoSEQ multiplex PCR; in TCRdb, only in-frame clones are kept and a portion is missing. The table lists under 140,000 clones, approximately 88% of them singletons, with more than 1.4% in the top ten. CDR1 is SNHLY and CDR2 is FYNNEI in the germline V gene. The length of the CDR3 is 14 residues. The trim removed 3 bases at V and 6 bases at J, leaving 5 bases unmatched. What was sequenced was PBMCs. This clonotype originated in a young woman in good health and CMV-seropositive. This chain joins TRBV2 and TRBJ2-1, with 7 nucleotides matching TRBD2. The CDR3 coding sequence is TGTGCCAGCAGTGATACCGGGACTACCAATGAGCAGTTCTTC. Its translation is CASSDTGTTNEQFF.